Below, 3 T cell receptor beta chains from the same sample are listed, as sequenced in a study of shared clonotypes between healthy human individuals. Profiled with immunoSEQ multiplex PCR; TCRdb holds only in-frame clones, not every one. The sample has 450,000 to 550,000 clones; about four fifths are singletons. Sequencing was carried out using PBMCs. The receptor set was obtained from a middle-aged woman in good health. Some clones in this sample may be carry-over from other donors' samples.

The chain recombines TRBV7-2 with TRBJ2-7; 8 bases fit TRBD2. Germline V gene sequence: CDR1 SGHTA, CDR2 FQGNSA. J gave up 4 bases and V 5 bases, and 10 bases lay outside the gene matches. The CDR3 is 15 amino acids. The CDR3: CASSPEGLALYEQYF. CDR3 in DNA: TGTGCCAGCAGCCCCGAAGGACTAGCCCTTTACGAGCAGTACTTC.

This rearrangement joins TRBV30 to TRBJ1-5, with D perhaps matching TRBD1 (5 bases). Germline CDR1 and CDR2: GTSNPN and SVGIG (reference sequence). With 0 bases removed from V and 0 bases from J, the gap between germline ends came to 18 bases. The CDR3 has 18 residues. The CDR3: CAWSVILRGTYSNQPQHF. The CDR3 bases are TGTGCCTGGAGTGTGATTTTGCGGGGGACGTATAGCAATCAGCCCCAGCATTTT. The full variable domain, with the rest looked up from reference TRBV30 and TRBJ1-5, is SQTIHQWPATLVQPVGSPLSLECTVEGTSNPNLYWYRQAAGRGLQLLFYSVGIGQISSEVPQNLSASRPQDRQFILSSKKLLLSDSGFYLCAWSVILRGTYSNQPQHFGDGTRLSIL.

The CDR3 region is CASRQQGTGELFF. For the CDR3, the DNA is TGTGCCAGCAGACAACAAGGGACCGGGGAGCTGTTTTTT. This chain joins TRBV14 and TRBJ2-2; the D is unclear. CDR3 size: 13 residues. CDR1 is SGHDN, CDR2 FVKESK, per germline. Trimming took off 6 bases at V and 5 bases at J, with 10 bases between the two ends. Using reference TRBV14 and TRBJ2-2 for the parts outside the CDR3, the full variable domain is EAGVTQFPSHSVIEKGQTVTLRCDPISGHDNLYWYRRVMGKEIKFLLHFVKESKQDESGMPNNRFLAERTGGTYSTLKVQPAELEDSGVYFCASRQQGTGELFFGEGSRLTVL.